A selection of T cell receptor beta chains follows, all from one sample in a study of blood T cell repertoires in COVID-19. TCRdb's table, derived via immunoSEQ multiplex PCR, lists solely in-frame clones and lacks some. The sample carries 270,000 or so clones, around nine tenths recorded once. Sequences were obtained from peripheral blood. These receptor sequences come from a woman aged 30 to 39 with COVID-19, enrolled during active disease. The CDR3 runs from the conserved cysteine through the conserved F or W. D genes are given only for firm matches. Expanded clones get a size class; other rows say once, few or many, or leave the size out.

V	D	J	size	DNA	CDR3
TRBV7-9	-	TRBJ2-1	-	TGTGCCAGCAGCCACTACAATGAGCAGTTCTTC	CASSHYNEQFF
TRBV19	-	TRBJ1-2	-	TGTGCCAGTAGTATCAACGTGGGGGGGGACTATGGCTACACCTTC	CASSINVGGDYGYTF
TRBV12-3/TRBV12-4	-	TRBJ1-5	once	TGTGCCAGCAGTTTTCGGGTTGGGCAGCCCCAGCATTTT	CASSFRVGQPQHF
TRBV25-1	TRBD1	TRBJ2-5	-	TGTGCCAGCAGTGAAAGGAGGACAGGGCAAGAGACCCAGTACTTC	CASSERRTGQETQYF
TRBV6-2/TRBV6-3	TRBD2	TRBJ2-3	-	TGTGCCAGCAGTTATTCACTAGCGGGGTTTTTTGCGCAGTATTTT	CASSYSLAGFFAQYF
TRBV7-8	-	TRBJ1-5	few	TGTGCCAGCAGCACCCGGACAGTAAATCAGCCCCAGCATTTT	CASSTRTVNQPQHF
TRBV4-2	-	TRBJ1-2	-	TGTGCCAGCAGCCTTTCGGGGGACCCCTATGGCTACACCTTC	CASSLSGDPYGYTF
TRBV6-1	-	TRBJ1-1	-	TGTGCCAGCAGTGACGAGTTAGGGGCCACTGAAGCTTTCTTT	CASSDELGATEAFF
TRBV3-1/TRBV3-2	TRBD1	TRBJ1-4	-	TGTGCCAGCAGCCAAGAGGGACAGGGAGGTGAAAAACTGTTTTTT	CASSQEGQGGEKLFF
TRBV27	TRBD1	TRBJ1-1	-	TGTGCCAGCAGTTCACCCGGGACAGGGTTTGGAGCTTTCTTT	CASSSPGTGFGAFF
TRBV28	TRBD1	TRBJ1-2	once	TGTGCCAGACCCACACAGGGGGGGACGGACTATGGCTACACCTTC	CARPTQGGTDYGYTF
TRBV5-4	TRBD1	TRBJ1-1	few	TGTGCCAGCAGCTTAGGGGGCGAAGCTTTCTTT	CASSLGGEAFF
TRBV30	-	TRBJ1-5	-	TGTGCCTGGAACCGAGGAGACAATCAGCCCCAGCATTTT	CAWNRGDNQPQHF
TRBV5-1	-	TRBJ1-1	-	TGCGCCAGCAGCTTTGGGGCGGACACTGAAGCTTTCTTT	CASSFGADTEAFF
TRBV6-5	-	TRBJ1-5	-	TGTGCCAGCAGCAGGGGCCCGTATAGCAATCAGCCCCAGCATTTT	CASSRGPYSNQPQHF
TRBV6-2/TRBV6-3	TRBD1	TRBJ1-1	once	TGTGCCAGCAGTGCCCATCCAGGGGGTGGGACTGAAGCTTTCTTT	CASSAHPGGGTEAFF
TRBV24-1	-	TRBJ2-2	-	TGTGCCACCAGTGATCCCCGCAGGGGAAACACCGGGGAGCTGTTTTTT	CATSDPRRGNTGELFF
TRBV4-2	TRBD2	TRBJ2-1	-	TGTGCCAGCAGCCAAGTTGGTAGCGGGGCTACCCCCTACAATGAGCAGTTCTTC	CASSQVGSGATPYNEQFF
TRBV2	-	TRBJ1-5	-	TGTGCCAAAAGTCAGGGAAGGGATCAGCCCCAGCATTTT	CAKSQGRDQPQHF
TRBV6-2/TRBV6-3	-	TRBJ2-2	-	TGTGCCAGCAGTTACAGGGGGACACTCACCACCGGGGAGCTGTTTTTT	CASSYRGTLTTGELFF
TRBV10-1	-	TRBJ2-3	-	TGCGCCAGCAGCCGGGGTCAACATACGCAGTATTTT	CASSRGQHTQYF
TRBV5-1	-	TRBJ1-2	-	TGCGCCAGCAGCTTGGGGGAGAACTATGGCTACACCTTC	CASSLGENYGYTF
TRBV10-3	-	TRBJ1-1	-	TGTGCCATCAGCCCAAAAGGGGGGAACACTGAAGCTTTCTTT	CAISPKGGNTEAFF
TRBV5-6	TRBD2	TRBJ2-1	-	TGTGCCAGCAGCTTGGTTCGGGGGGGCCGCGATGAGCAGTTCTTC	CASSLVRGGRDEQFF
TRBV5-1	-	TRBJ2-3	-	TGCGCCAGCAGATCGGGTCTCAACACAGATACGCAGTATTTT	CASRSGLNTDTQYF
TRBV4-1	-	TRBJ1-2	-	TGCGCCAGCAGCCACCGCGGGGGGGAGGGGAACTATGGCTACACCTTC	CASSHRGGEGNYGYTF
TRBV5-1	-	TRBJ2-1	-	TGCGCCAGCAGCTCCCTAAGGCGGGACAATGAGCAGTTCTTC	CASSSLRRDNEQFF
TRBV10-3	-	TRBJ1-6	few	TGTGCCATCAGTGAGTCGGGGCGCACACACGGAAGCTCCTATAATTCACCCCTCCACTTT	CAISESGRTHGSSYNSPLHF
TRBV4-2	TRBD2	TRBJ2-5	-	TGTGCCAGCAGCCAAGAATTCGTGAATAGCGGGGGGGAGGAGACCCAGTACTTC	CASSQEFVNSGGEETQYF
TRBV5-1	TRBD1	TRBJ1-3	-	TGCGCCAGCAGCTCACGGACAGGGGCCCGCTCTGGAAACACCATATATTTT	CASSSRTGARSGNTIYF
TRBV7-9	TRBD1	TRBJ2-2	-	TGTGCCAGCAGCTCCCGGACAGGATCGAACACCGGGGAGCTGTTTTTT	CASSSRTGSNTGELFF
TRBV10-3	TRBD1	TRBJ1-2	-	TGTGCCATCAGTGAGGGGACAGCTTATGGCTACACCTTC	CAISEGTAYGYTF
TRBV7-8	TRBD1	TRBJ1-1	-	TGTGCCAGCCGAAGAATTGTCTTGCCAGGGGGCGCGACTGAAGCTTTCTTT	CASRRIVLPGGATEAFF
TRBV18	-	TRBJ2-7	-	TGTGCCAGCTCAGTAAACAGGGAAGCTAGAGAGCAGTACTTC	CASSVNREAREQYF
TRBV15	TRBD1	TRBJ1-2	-	TGTGCCACCAGCAGAGGCGGGACAGCCTATGGCTACACCTTC	CATSRGGTAYGYTF
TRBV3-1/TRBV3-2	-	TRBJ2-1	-	TGTGCCAGCAGCCTCGGGGTGGGCTTCGGTGAGCAGTTCTTC	CASSLGVGFGEQFF
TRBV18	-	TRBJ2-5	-	TGTGCCAGCTCGTTCGGCGGGGGCGAAGAGACCCAGTACTTC	CASSFGGGEETQYF
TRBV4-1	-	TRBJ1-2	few	TGCGCCAGCAGCCAGCACCAGGGATATGGCTACACCTTC	CASSQHQGYGYTF
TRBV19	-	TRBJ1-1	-	TGTGCCAGTAGTATAGGTGGCGGGGACACTGAAGCTTTCTTT	CASSIGGGDTEAFF
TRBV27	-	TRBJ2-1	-	TGTGCCAGCAGTCCCCTCCTTGTCGGAGGGCCCTTCAATGAGCAGTTCTTC	CASSPLLVGGPFNEQFF
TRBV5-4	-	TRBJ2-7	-	TGTGCCAGCAGCTTGGACGGGTACGAGCAGTACTTC	CASSLDGYEQYF
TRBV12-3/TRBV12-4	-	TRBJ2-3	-	TGTGCCAGCAGTTTACTAAGCACAGATACGCAGTATTTT	CASSLLSTDTQYF
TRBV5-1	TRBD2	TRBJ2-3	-	TGCGCCAGCAGTTTAGGGTTGACGGGGGGGCCGGATACGCAGTATTTT	CASSLGLTGGPDTQYF
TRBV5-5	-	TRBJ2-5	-	TGTGCCAGCAGCTTGGCAGTACAGCTCCAAGAGACCCAGTACTTC	CASSLAVQLQETQYF
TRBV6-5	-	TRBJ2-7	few	TGTGCCAGCAGTTACTCATCAGGCGGGGTCTACGAGCAGTACTTC	CASSYSSGGVYEQYF